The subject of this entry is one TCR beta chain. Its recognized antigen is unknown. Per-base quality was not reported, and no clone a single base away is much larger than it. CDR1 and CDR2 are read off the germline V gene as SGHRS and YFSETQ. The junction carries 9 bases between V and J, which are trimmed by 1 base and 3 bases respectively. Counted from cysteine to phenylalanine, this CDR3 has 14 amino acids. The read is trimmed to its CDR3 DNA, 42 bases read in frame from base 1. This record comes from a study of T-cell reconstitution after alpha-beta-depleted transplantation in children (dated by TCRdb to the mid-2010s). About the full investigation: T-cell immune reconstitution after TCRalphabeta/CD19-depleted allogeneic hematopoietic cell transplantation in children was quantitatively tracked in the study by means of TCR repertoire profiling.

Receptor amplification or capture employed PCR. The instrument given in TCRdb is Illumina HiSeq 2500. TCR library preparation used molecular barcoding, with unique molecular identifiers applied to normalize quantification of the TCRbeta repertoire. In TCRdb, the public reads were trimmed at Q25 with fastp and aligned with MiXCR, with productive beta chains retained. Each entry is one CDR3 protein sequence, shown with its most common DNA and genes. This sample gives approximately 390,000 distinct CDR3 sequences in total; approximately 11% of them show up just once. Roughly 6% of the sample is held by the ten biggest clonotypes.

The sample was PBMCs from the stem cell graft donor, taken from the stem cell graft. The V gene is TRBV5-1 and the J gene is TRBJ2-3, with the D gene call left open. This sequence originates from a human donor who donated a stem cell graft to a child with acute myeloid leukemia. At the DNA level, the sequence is TGCGCCAGCAGCTTGAACGCGGCTACAGATACGCAGTATTTT. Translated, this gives CASSLNAATDTQYF.